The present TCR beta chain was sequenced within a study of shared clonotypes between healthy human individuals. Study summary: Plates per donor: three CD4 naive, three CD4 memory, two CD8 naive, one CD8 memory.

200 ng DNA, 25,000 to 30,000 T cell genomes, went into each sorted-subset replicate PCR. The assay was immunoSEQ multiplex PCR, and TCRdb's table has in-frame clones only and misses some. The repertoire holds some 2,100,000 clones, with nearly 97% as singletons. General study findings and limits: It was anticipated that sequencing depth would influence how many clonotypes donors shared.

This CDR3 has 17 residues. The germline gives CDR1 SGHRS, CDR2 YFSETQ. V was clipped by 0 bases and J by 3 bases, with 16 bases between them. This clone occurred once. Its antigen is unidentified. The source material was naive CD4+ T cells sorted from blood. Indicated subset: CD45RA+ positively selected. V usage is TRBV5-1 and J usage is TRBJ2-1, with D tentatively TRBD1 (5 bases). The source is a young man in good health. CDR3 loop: CASSLAPGRANYNEQFF. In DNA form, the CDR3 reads TGCGCCAGCAGCTTGGCTCCTGGCAGGGCGAACTACAATGAGCAGTTCTTC.